This is a list of T cell receptor beta chains from one sample in a study of blood T cell repertoires in COVID-19. The method was immunoSEQ multiplex PCR; TCRdb's version includes in-frame clones alone and lacks a portion of them. This table has 60,000 to 70,000 clones, about 90% appearing once. The sequenced material came from peripheral blood. The receptor source for this set is a human donor with active COVID-19. The donor label of this sample is uncertain. CDR3s include the opening cysteine and the closing phenylalanine or tryptophan. Fields, in order: J gene, CDR3 length, clone size, D gene, V gene, CDR3 protein, CDR3 DNA. A D gene is named only where the DNA matches it firmly. Clone size is not always given. Where it is, it says once, few, many or a class for expanded clones.

>TRBJ2-1|12|.|.|TRBV6-6
CASSDQGNEQFF
TGTGCCAGCAGTGATCAGGGAAATGAGCAGTTCTTC
>TRBJ1-5|15|.|.|TRBV7-9
CASSLSGAHNQPQHF
TGTGCCAGCAGCTTATCAGGGGCCCACAATCAGCCCCAGCATTTT
>TRBJ2-1|12|.|.|TRBV24-1
CATKTNREEQFF
TGTGCCACCAAGACTAACAGGGAAGAGCAGTTCTTC
>TRBJ2-7|15|.|.|TRBV19
CASSPWGVSSYEQYF
TGTGCCAGTAGTCCTTGGGGGGTGAGCTCCTACGAGCAGTACTTC
>TRBJ2-7|15|.|TRBD2|TRBV27
CASSFQTSGRNEQYF
TGTGCCAGCAGTTTCCAAACTAGCGGGAGGAACGAGCAGTACTTC
>TRBJ2-7|14|.|.|TRBV30
CAWSVRAEAYEQYF
TGTGCCTGGAGTGTGCGGGCAGAGGCCTACGAGCAGTACTTC
>TRBJ1-5|14|.|.|TRBV11-2
CASSLDRGNQPQHF
TGTGCCAGCAGCTTAGACCGGGGGAATCAGCCCCAGCATTTT
>TRBJ2-7|13|once|TRBD2|TRBV27
CASTLAGGYEQYF
TGTGCCAGCACGTTAGCGGGAGGCTACGAGCAGTACTTC
>TRBJ2-7|15|.|.|TRBV5-1
CASSLEPSESYEQYF
TGCGCCAGCAGCTTGGAGCCTAGCGAGTCCTACGAGCAGTACTTC
>TRBJ1-5|12|.|.|TRBV12-3/TRBV12-4
CASSPYVQPQHF
TGTGCCAGCAGCCCCTACGTTCAGCCCCAGCATTTT
>TRBJ2-3|14|.|TRBD1|TRBV5-1
CASSRDRGTDTQYF
TGCGCCAGCAGTCGGGACAGGGGGACAGATACGCAGTATTTT
>TRBJ2-7|13|.|TRBD1|TRBV29-1
CSVRAGTDYEQYF
TGCAGCGTTCGAGCCGGGACAGACTACGAGCAGTACTTC
>TRBJ2-1|15|.|.|TRBV5-4
CASRLESPSYNEQFF
TGTGCCAGCAGGCTCGAGAGTCCCTCCTACAATGAGCAGTTCTTC
>TRBJ2-7|16|.|.|TRBV19
CASSLGKGELSYEQYF
TGTGCCAGTAGCCTCGGGAAAGGCGAACTATCCTACGAGCAGTACTTC
>TRBJ2-7|13|.|.|TRBV7-9
CASSFQGTYEQYF
TGTGCCAGCAGCTTCCAGGGGACCTACGAGCAGTACTTC
>TRBJ1-1|13|.|.|TRBV25-1
CASSAPSGGAAFF
TGTGCCAGCAGCGCCCCCTCGGGGGGAGCAGCTTTCTTT
>TRBJ2-1|15|.|TRBD2|TRBV6-2/TRBV6-3
CASSLAGDVHNEQFF
TGTGCCAGCAGTTTAGCGGGCGATGTTCACAATGAGCAGTTCTTC
>TRBJ2-4|15|few|.|TRBV24-1
CATSDNEKAKNIQYF
TGTGCCACCAGTGATAACGAGAAAGCAAAAAACATTCAGTACTTC
>TRBJ2-1|16|.|TRBD2|TRBV7-6
CASSLVSSGRVDEQFF
TGTGCCAGCAGCTTAGTCTCTAGCGGGAGGGTTGATGAGCAGTTCTTC
>TRBJ2-1|17|.|TRBD2|TRBV5-6
CASSFTPGTSRYNEQFF
TGTGCCAGCAGCTTCACGCCCGGGACTAGCCGTTACAATGAGCAGTTCTTC
>TRBJ2-7|15|once|.|TRBV27
CASSSTLSGLYEQYF
TGTGCCAGTAGTTCGACCCTCAGCGGGCTTTACGAGCAGTACTTC
>TRBJ2-7|12|once|.|TRBV7-9
CASNLLGDEQYF
TGTGCCAGCAATCTTCTGGGAGACGAGCAGTACTTC
>TRBJ2-1|17|.|TRBD2|TRBV5-4
CASMGLAGPYSYNEQFF
TGTGCCAGCATGGGACTAGCGGGACCGTACTCCTACAATGAGCAGTTCTTC
>TRBJ1-4|15|.|TRBD1|TRBV11-2
CASSPRTGGDEKLFF
TGTGCCAGCAGCCCTCGGACAGGCGGAGATGAAAAACTGTTTTTT
>TRBJ2-1|12|.|.|TRBV7-9
CASSPQGRGLFF
TGTGCCAGCAGCCCCCAGGGGCGAGGTCTGTTCTTC
>TRBJ2-1|15|.|TRBD2|TRBV5-4
CASSLSLAGVNEQFF
TGTGCCAGCAGCTTGAGTCTAGCGGGAGTTAATGAGCAGTTCTTC
>TRBJ2-1|15|once|TRBD2|TRBV5-4
CASTLRTSGKDEQFF
TGTGCCAGCACCCTCCGGACTAGCGGGAAGGATGAGCAGTTCTTC
>TRBJ2-1|16|.|TRBD2|TRBV6-4
CASSDLAGAPYNEQFF
TGTGCCAGCAGTGACCTAGCGGGAGCCCCTTACAATGAGCAGTTCTTC
>TRBJ2-1|18|.|.|TRBV4-1
CASSQDHPWGQKYNEQFF
TGCGCCAGCAGCCAAGATCACCCTTGGGGACAAAAATACAATGAGCAGTTCTTC
>TRBJ2-1|16|.|.|TRBV11-1
CASSFGVRSSYNEQFF
TGTGCCAGCAGCTTCGGGGTCCGAAGCTCCTACAATGAGCAGTTCTTC
>TRBJ2-1|17|.|TRBD2|TRBV6-6
CASSPLAGVSSYNEQFF
TGTGCCAGCAGTCCCCTAGCGGGAGTAAGCTCCTACAATGAGCAGTTCTTC
>TRBJ2-7|14|.|.|TRBV28
CASSAAGSTDEQYF
TGTGCCAGCAGTGCCGCGGGGTCGACTGACGAGCAGTACTTC
>TRBJ1-2|15|.|.|TRBV9
CASSVGRDTSYGYTF
TGTGCCAGCAGCGTAGGCCGGGACACCTCTTATGGCTACACCTTC
>TRBJ2-7|14|.|TRBD2|TRBV5-4
CASSLELAGDEQYF
TGTGCCAGCAGCTTGGAGCTAGCGGGAGACGAGCAGTACTTC
>TRBJ2-3|14|.|.|TRBV5-5
CASSLGRVSDTQYF
TGTGCCAGCAGCTTGGGGAGGGTGTCAGATACGCAGTATTTT
>TRBJ1-5|14|.|.|TRBV19
CASSPRVSNQPQHF
TGTGCCAGTAGCCCCAGGGTGAGCAATCAGCCCCAGCATTTT
>TRBJ2-1|13|.|TRBD1|TRBV28
CASRIGGLNEQFF
TGTGCCAGCAGGATAGGGGGCCTCAATGAGCAGTTCTTC
>TRBJ2-7|16|.|TRBD1|TRBV18
CASSPFGTGDAYEQYF
TGTGCCAGCTCACCTTTTGGGACAGGGGATGCCTACGAGCAGTACTTC
>TRBJ2-1|15|.|.|TRBV29-1
CSVVEGTRAYNEQFF
TGCAGCGTTGTTGAAGGTACGCGGGCATACAATGAGCAGTTCTTC
>TRBJ1-5|15|.|TRBD1|TRBV28
CASSPGQGRNQPQHF
TGTGCCAGCAGTCCAGGACAGGGGAGGAATCAGCCCCAGCATTTT
>TRBJ2-1|17|.|TRBD1|TRBV6-1
CASSEALLGQGADEQFF
TGTGCCAGCAGTGAAGCGCTTCTGGGACAGGGGGCTGATGAGCAGTTCTTC